This T cell receptor beta chain derives from a study of blood T cell repertoires in COVID-19. As for the study in general: COVID-19 samples collected from the United States, Italy and Spain covered acute and convalescent phases. Sample material is recorded as cDNA or gDNA derived from T cells, B-cell-depleted T cells, or PBMCs.

This CDR3 region has 14 residues. Germline V gives CDR1 MGHRA, CDR2 YSYEKL. V lost 5 bases to trimming and J lost 9 bases; unmatched junction nucleotides: 11. In the authors' workflow: Amplification of reference gene primers provided the estimated nucleated cell counts. Repertoires were generated with immunoSEQ multiplex PCR, while TCRdb's copy carries only in-frame clones and drops some. D and trimming come from the DNA, and the V and J calls and clone size come from that table. This table holds over 300,000 clones, about 84% found once. The TCR was taken from a woman between 50 and 59 years old with acute or convalescent COVID-19. Material for sequencing was peripheral blood. This sequence joins TRBV4-1 and TRBJ2-5; 8 bases map to TRBD2. The CDR3 reads CASSSLAGPKAQYF. CDR3 DNA sequence: TGCGCCAGCAGCTCGTTAGCGGGACCCAAGGCCCAGTACTTC.